Shown below are 26 T cell receptor beta chains from a single sample sequenced in a study of PD-1 blockade in classical Hodgkin lymphoma. Libraries were prepared by immunoSEQ multiplex PCR; TCRdb keeps only in-frame clonotypes and omits some of them. There are several thousand clones in the sample; around three quarters occur only once, and 45% lies in the top ten. Stated time point: cycle 4 day 1 (C4D1), after five to seven weeks of nivolumab. Each patient's relapse followed autologous stem cell transplantation, and brentuximab vedotin exposure varied. This material consisted of peripheral blood mononuclear cells (PBMCs), taken before the fourth cycle of nivolumab. All receptors derive from a human donor with classical Hodgkin lymphoma.

The chain uses TRBV5-1 and TRBJ1-1; D remains ambiguous. CDR1 SGHRS and CDR2 YFSETQ come from the germline V gene. V was trimmed by 3 bases and J by 10 bases, leaving 16 bases between them. This CDR3 spans 13 amino acids. CDR3 region: CASSSNPTEPAFF. The CDR3 coding sequence is TGCGCCAGCAGCTCAAACCCGACGGAGCCAGCTTTCTTT.

The chain uses TRBV11-2 and TRBJ2-7, with unresolved D. The CDR3 loop spans 12 amino acids. The ends were cut back, 5 bases at V and 5 bases at J, with 10 bases in the middle. CDR1 is SGHAT and CDR2 is FQNNGV in the germline V gene. The CDR3 DNA is TGTGCCAGCAGCACTGGAGCCAACGAGCAGTACTTC. Amino acids: CASSTGANEQYF. The full variable domain, its missing parts supplied by reference TRBV11-2 and TRBJ2-7, is EAGVAQSPRYKIIEKRQSVAFWCNPISGHATLYWYQQILGQGPKLLIQFQNNGVVDDSQLPKDRFSAERLKGVDSTLKIQPAKLEDSAVYLCASSTGANEQYFGPGTRLTVT.

The V gene is TRBV28, the J gene TRBJ1-5; D gene uncertain. Germline V gene sequence: CDR1 MDHEN, CDR2 SYDVKM. Trimming pared 1 base from V and 6 bases from J, leaving 10 bases between. This CDR3 region has 14 residues. CDR3 DNA: TGTGCCAGCAGTTTATCCCGCCCCATTCAGCCCCAGCATTTT. Translated, it gives CASSLSRPIQPQHF.

The chain employs TRBV6-6 and TRBJ2-3, with D unclear. V dropped 5 bases and J dropped 5 bases, with 20 bases sitting between them. CDR1 and CDR2 from the germline V gene are MNHNY and SVGAGI (reference sequence). The CDR3 has 16 amino acids. Here the CDR3 reads CASSPPRSLSVDTQYF. For the CDR3, the DNA is TGTGCCAGCAGTCCTCCTAGGTCCCTCTCGGTAGATACGCAGTATTTT.

This chain links TRBV5-5 with TRBJ1-2; D gene ambiguous. The CDR3 covers 14 residues. Germline values: CDR1 SGHKS, CDR2 YYEKEE (reference sequence). V lost 0 bases, J lost 2 bases, and 8 bases lay in between. CDR3 nucleotide sequence: TGTGCCAGCAGCTTGGATCTTGTCAACTATGGCTACACCTTC. Amino acids: CASSLDLVNYGYTF.

The DNA of the CDR3 is TGTGCCAGCAGCCCAGAGGTCGAGGGGACCCAGTACTTC. This encodes CASSPEVEGTQYF. This chain joins TRBV11-2 and TRBJ2-5, with D perhaps matching TRBD2 (5 bases). Per germline, CDR1 SGHAT and CDR2 FQNNGV. This CDR3 contains 13 residues. Trimming stripped 5 bases from V and 7 bases from J, with 14 bases between.

For this clone: At one end the junction does not follow the germline gene, possibly because of a read error. The V gene is TRBV28, the J gene TRBJ1-4, with no clear D. The CDR3 totals 14 residues. Germline values: CDR1 MDHEN, CDR2 SYDVKM. CDR3 coding DNA: TGTGCCAGCAGCTTGCCCGGGGAGAATGAGAAACTGTTTTTT. Translated: CASSLPGENEKLFF. The full variable domain, completed using reference TRBV28 and TRBJ1-4, is DVKVTQSSRYLVKRTGEKVFLECVQDMDHENMFWYRQDPGLGLRLIYFSYDVKMKEKGDIPEGYSVSREKKERFSLILESASTNQTSMYLCASSLPGENEKLFFGSGTQLSVL.

In this sample, this clone turned up once. V is TRBV6-5 and J is TRBJ2-7, with a possible D match to TRBD1 (5 bases). The CDR3 totals 13 residues. Per germline, CDR1 MNHEY and CDR2 SVGAGI. Trimming took off 0 bases at V and 2 bases at J, with 5 bases between the two ends. CDR3 DNA: TGTGCCAGCAGTTACTCGGACACCTACGAGCAGTACTTC. Translating gives CASSYSDTYEQYF.

This clone was recorded once. This rearrangement joins TRBV29-1 to TRBJ2-3; tentatively, D is TRBD1 or TRBD2 (5 bases each). This CDR3 is built from 14 residues. Trimming stripped 4 bases from V and 0 bases from J, with 11 bases between. Germline V gives CDR1 SQVTM, CDR2 ANQGSEA. This CDR3 reads CSVGGRASTDTQYF. CDR3 nucleotides: TGCAGCGTTGGGGGACGTGCTAGCACAGATACGCAGTATTTT.

CDR3 DNA sequence: TGTGCCAGCATTGGGGTGGATACGCAGTATTTT. Translating gives CASIGVDTQYF. The rearrangement uses TRBV5-5 and TRBJ2-3, with D unclear. The CDR3 spans 11 residues. CDR1 is SGHKS and CDR2 is YYEKEE in the germline V gene (reference sequence). V was cut by 6 bases and J by 6 bases, with 8 bases left in between.

This clone has only one observation. The chain links TRBV5-1 to TRBJ2-3, with D hard to call. The ends were cut back, 3 bases at V and 6 bases at J, with 14 bases in the middle. CDR3 length equals 14 residues. Germline V lookup: CDR1 SGHRS, CDR2 YFSETQ. CDR3 loop: CASSSQRPSDTQYF. CDR3 bases: TGCGCCAGCAGCTCCCAGAGACCCTCCGATACGCAGTATTTT.

The chain recombines TRBV28 with TRBJ1-2; D may be TRBD1 (5 bases). CDR1 is MDHEN and CDR2 is SYDVKM in the germline V gene. The CDR3 is made up of 16 amino acids. Trimming cost V 5 bases and J 5 bases, with 21 bases left between them. The CDR3 sequence: CASSQPETGRTYGYTF. In nucleotides, the CDR3 is TGTGCCAGCAGTCAACCCGAAACGGGACGGACTTATGGCTACACCTTC.

This clone was seen just once. The rearrangement joins TRBV27 to TRBJ1-5; 7 bases agree with TRBD1. V lost 4 bases to trimming and J lost 5 bases; unmatched junction nucleotides: 8. CDR1 is MNHEY, CDR2 SMNVEV, per germline (reference sequence). This CDR3 is built from 15 residues. This CDR3 reads CASSSYRDRDQPQHF. CDR3 nucleotide sequence: TGTGCCAGCAGTTCCTACAGAGACAGGGATCAGCCCCAGCATTTT.

This rearrangement joins TRBV28 to TRBJ2-1, with D maybe TRBD2 (6 bases). V lost 3 bases to trimming and J lost 6 bases, with 18 bases between them. This CDR3 contains 16 residues. CDR1 is MDHEN and CDR2 is SYDVKM in the germline V gene. This chain's CDR3 is CASSLEGSGPRNEQFF. The CDR3 DNA reads as TGTGCCAGCAGTTTGGAGGGAAGCGGTCCTCGCAATGAGCAGTTCTTC. Full variable domain (missing parts from reference TRBV28 and TRBJ2-1): DVKVTQSSRYLVKRTGEKVFLECVQDMDHENMFWYRQDPGLGLRLIYFSYDVKMKEKGDIPEGYSVSREKKERFSLILESASTNQTSMYLCASSLEGSGPRNEQFFGPGTRLTVL.

The chain is built from TRBV5-1 and TRBJ2-3; D perhaps matches TRBD2 (6 bases). V lost 4 bases and J lost 1, with 7 bases in between. This CDR3 comprises 13 residues. Germline V gene lookup returns CDR1 SGHRS and CDR2 YFSETQ. The DNA of the CDR3 is TGCGCCAGCAGCCCTAGCGGCACAGATACGCAGTATTTT. Encoded protein: CASSPSGTDTQYF.

The rearrangement links TRBV7-2 to TRBJ2-7; 7 positions agree with TRBD2. Germline CDR1 SGHTA, CDR2 FQGNSA. CDR3 length: 14 amino acids. The V gene end was trimmed by 4 bases and the J gene end by 1 base; junction bases not matched to a gene: 4. CDR3 sequence (DNA): TGTGCCAGCAGCTCCAGGGAGGGTTCCTACGAGCAGTACTTC. Encoded protein: CASSSREGSYEQYF.

The rearrangement links TRBV28 to TRBJ1-5; 8 bases line up with TRBD1. The CDR3 sequence is 14 residues long. Germline CDR1 MDHEN, CDR2 SYDVKM. The junction had 5 bases not matched to a gene; V was cut back by 6 bases and J by 4 bases. CDR3 region: CASRPTGGNQPQHF. CDR3 DNA: TGTGCCAGCAGGCCTACAGGGGGTAATCAGCCCCAGCATTTT.

The rearrangement uses TRBV4-3 and TRBJ2-1; TRBD2 aligns across 8 bases. This CDR3 has 16 residues. CDR1 and CDR2 (germline): LGHNA, YSLEER. V lost 0 bases and J lost 4; bases outside the gene matches: 5. The CDR3 DNA sequence: TGCGCCAGCAGCCAAGATGAAGCGGGGGAGTACAATGAGCAGTTCTTC. This sequence encodes CASSQDEAGEYNEQFF.

The rearrangement links TRBV19 to TRBJ2-1; TRBD2 aligns across 8 bases. Trimming at V came to 6 bases and at J to 7 bases, leaving 11 bases not matched to a gene. This CDR3 contains 15 residues. Germline V gene lookup returns CDR1 LNHDA and CDR2 SQIVND (reference sequence). CDR3 coding DNA: TGTGCCAGTAGGTCGGAAGGGGCTAGCGGGAATGAGCAGTTCTTC. It encodes CASRSEGASGNEQFF.

V usage is TRBV4-3 and J usage is TRBJ2-2, with D unclear. CDR3 size: 17 residues. Germline CDR1 reads LGHNA; CDR2 reads YSLEER. Deletions cut 1 base from V and 2 bases from J, with 14 bases between. The CDR3 reads CASSQALLTDNTGELFF. In nucleotides, the CDR3 is TGCGCCAGCAGCCAAGCCCTGTTGACGGACAACACCGGGGAGCTGTTTTTT.

The J gene is TRBJ1-2, the V gene TRBV6-6, with a weak D call TRBD1 (5 bases). The CDR3 totals 11 residues. Germline CDR1 is MNHNY and CDR2 is SVGAGI (reference sequence). The germline V and J ends were trimmed by 10 bases and 8 bases, with 14 bases remaining between them. As DNA, the CDR3 is TGTGCCACCCTGACAGACGAAGGCTACACCTTC. Translating it yields CATLTDEGYTF.

This clone was counted only a few times. The CDR3 bases are TGTGCCAGCTCACGAACGGACAGGGGTATTAATGAGCAGTTCTTC. It encodes CASSRTDRGINEQFF. The rearrangement uses TRBV18 and TRBJ2-1; 9 bases match TRBD1. The junction had 8 bases not matched to a gene; V was cut back by 4 bases and J by 7 bases. CDR1 is KGHSH, CDR2 LQKENI, per germline. This CDR3 spans 15 amino acids.

The CDR3: CASSRTGTSNQPQHF. CDR3 bases: TGTGCCAGCAGTCGCACAGGGACCAGCAATCAGCCCCAGCATTTT. The chain couples TRBV28 to TRBJ1-5, with D tentatively TRBD1 (6 bases). The V end lost 5 bases, the J end lost 1 base, and 12 bases lay between the germline ends. The V gene's germline CDR1 is MDHEN and CDR2 SYDVKM. The CDR3 loop spans 15 amino acids.

The genes are TRBV6-5 and TRBJ2-7, with a weak D call TRBD1 (7 bases). Germline loops: CDR1 MNHEY, CDR2 SVGAGI. This CDR3 is built from 15 residues. Deletions cut 6 bases from V and 4 bases from J, with 19 bases between. The CDR3 is CASSNQGGRVYEQYF. The CDR3 nucleotides read TGTGCCAGCAGCAATCAGGGGGGCCGGGTGTACGAGCAGTACTTC.

The chain has TRBV6-5 and TRBJ1-2; 12 bases map to TRBD1. This CDR3 has 16 amino acids. Germline V gene sequence: CDR1 MNHEY, CDR2 SVGAGI. V was clipped by 0 bases and J by 7 bases; unmatched bases: 6. For the CDR3, the DNA is TGTGCCAGCAGTTACTCAGGGACAGGGGGCCGGGCTGGCTACACCTTC. Translating gives CASSYSGTGGRAGYTF.

The CDR3 is CASSLDHIGGPTDTQYF. CDR3 DNA sequence: TGTGCCAGCAGCTTAGATCATATCGGGGGCCCAACAGATACGCAGTATTTT. The chain uses TRBV11-2 and TRBJ2-3; possibly TRBD1 or TRBD2 for D (6 bases each). Germline CDR1 and CDR2: SGHAT and FQNNGV. CDR3 length: 17 amino acids. The V end was cut by 0 bases, the J end by 3 bases, with 16 bases between. The variable domain in full, completed from reference TRBV11-2 and TRBJ2-3, reads EAGVAQSPRYKIIEKRQSVAFWCNPISGHATLYWYQQILGQGPKLLIQFQNNGVVDDSQLPKDRFSAERLKGVDSTLKIQPAKLEDSAVYLCASSLDHIGGPTDTQYFGPGTRLTVL.